This TCR beta chain was sequenced for a study of cytomegalovirus exposure and HLA in healthy donors. V lost 3 bases and J lost 0, with 16 bases in between. This CDR3 spans 17 amino acids. CDR1 SGHTS and CDR2 YDEGEE come from the germline V gene. The PCR made use of 60 Vbeta and 13 Jbeta primers. Measured with immunoSEQ multiplex PCR; TCRdb has only the in-frame clones, and not every one. The data show some 130,000 clones, 70% to 75% seen once. The table lists this clone with a few counts. Its antigen is unidentified. Findings and limits, study-wide: It was in a later analysis that TCR association rates were seen to vary by HLA locus, highest for DRB1 and lowest for HLA-C. Previously analyzed data showed that most TCR beta V segments were productive at a frequency of about 87% or about 30%.

This sequence originates from a man aged 25-45 years in good health and CMV-seronegative. This sequence joins TRBV5-8 and TRBJ1-3; D may be TRBD1 (6 bases). The sample was PBMCs. CDR3 sequence reads: CASSSVKRTDSGNTIYF. CDR3 in DNA: TGTGCCAGCAGCTCCGTAAAACGGACAGACTCTGGAAACACCATATATTTT.